This is a list of T cell receptor beta chains from one sample in a study of patients and donors after allogeneic stem cell transplantation. TCRdb analysed the RT-PCR reads with MiXCR anew, one entry per CDR3 protein. The sample contains approximately 160,000 distinct CDR3 sequences, roughly 30% of which appear only once. The sample taken for sequencing was blood, either unsorted or a sorted T cell fraction (not recorded which). Receptors were obtained from a human donor who was either an allogeneic HSCT recipient or a stem cell or donor lymphocyte infusion donor (not recorded which). It is not recorded whose cells these are; they may come from a transplant donor. CDR3s include the opening cysteine and the closing phenylalanine or tryptophan. A D gene is named only where the DNA matches it firmly. Size is omitted from some rows. Given values are once, few, many or a class for expanded clones.

D	size	V	J	CDR3	DNA
.	few	TRBV12-3/TRBV12-4	TRBJ2-1	CASSFRLGALEQFF	TGTGCCAGCAGTTTCCGGCTAGGGGCCCTCGAGCAGTTCTTC
.	few	TRBV4-3	TRBJ1-5	CASSLTSGASNQPQHF	TGCGCCAGCAGCCTAACGTCAGGGGCTAGCAATCAGCCCCAGCATTTT
TRBD2	few	TRBV12-3/TRBV12-4	TRBJ2-7	CASSSLSRTSFAYEQYF	TGTGCCAGCAGTTCACTTTCTCGGACTAGCTTTGCCTACGAGCAGTACTTC
.	.	TRBV18	TRBJ1-3	CASSPAVSSSGNTIYF	TGTGCCAGCTCACCGGCGGTATCGTCCTCTGGAAACACCATATATTTT
.	.	TRBV20-1	TRBJ1-6	CSARRGGVYYNSPLHF	TGCAGTGCTAGGAGGGGGGGGGTTTATTATAATTCACCCCTCCACTTT
TRBD2	.	TRBV30	TRBJ2-3	CAWSKGSTSGTDTQYF	TGTGCCTGGAGTAAGGGTTCGACTAGCGGCACAGATACGCAGTATTTT
.	.	TRBV20-1	TRBJ2-7	CSAPTVNYEQYF	TGCAGTGCCCCGACAGTGAACTACGAGCAGTACTTC
.	.	TRBV9	TRBJ1-4	CASSVAGRPNEKLFF	TGTGCCAGCAGCGTAGCCGGCCGCCCGAATGAAAAACTGTTTTTT
TRBD2	.	TRBV7-6	TRBJ2-5	CASSRLTSGQETQYF	TGTGCCAGCAGCCGCCTGACTAGCGGCCAAGAGACCCAGTACTTC
TRBD1	.	TRBV19	TRBJ2-7	CASSTDRVDVAYEQYF	TGTGCCAGTAGTACCGACAGGGTCGACGTCGCCTACGAGCAGTACTTC
.	.	TRBV10-3	TRBJ1-1	CAIRATGMGTEAFF	TGTGCCATCAGGGCGACAGGTATGGGAACTGAAGCTTTCTTT
.	few	TRBV5-1	TRBJ2-3	CASSLTAIGAGITDTQYF	TGCGCCAGCAGCTTGACCGCGATCGGGGCGGGGATCACAGATACGCAGTATTTT
TRBD1	many	TRBV20-1	TRBJ1-6	CSAHPVQGATPLHF	TGCAGTGCCCACCCCGTGCAGGGGGCGACACCCCTCCACTTT
TRBD2	few	TRBV12-3/TRBV12-4	TRBJ2-1	CATPGLAGGDEQFF	TGTGCCACCCCGGGACTAGCGGGAGGGGATGAGCAGTTCTTC
TRBD2	.	TRBV10-3	TRBJ2-3	CAIGGLAEHTDTQYF	TGTGCCATCGGAGGACTAGCGGAACACACAGATACGCAGTATTTT
.	few	TRBV29-1	TRBJ2-4	CSVGTSRVLAKNIQYF	TGCAGCGTTGGGACATCCCGGGTACTAGCCAAAAACATTCAGTACTTC
.	.	TRBV6-5	TRBJ2-3	CASSYWTPGGAGGRDTQYF	TGTGCCAGCAGTTACTGGACCCCTGGGGGAGCGGGCGGAAGAGATACGCAGTATTTT
.	.	TRBV6-2/TRBV6-3	TRBJ1-5	CASSYSQGVTNQPQHF	TGTGCCAGCAGTTACTCGCAAGGGGTGACCAATCAGCCCCAGCATTTT
.	few	TRBV10-3	TRBJ2-1	CAISEVEDNEQFF	TGTGCCATCAGTGAGGTGGAAGACAATGAGCAGTTCTTC
TRBD2	.	TRBV24-1	TRBJ2-2	CATSEGLAGGPNTGELFF	TGTGCCACCAGTGAGGGACTAGCGGGAGGCCCGAACACCGGGGAGCTGTTTTTT
.	.	TRBV18	TRBJ2-1	CASSRGGSNNEQFF	TGTGCCAGCTCACGAGGCGGGTCTAACAATGAGCAGTTCTTC
TRBD1	few	TRBV12-3/TRBV12-4	TRBJ1-5	CASSLTGDWDQPQHF	TGTGCCAGCAGTCTCACAGGGGATTGGGATCAGCCCCAGCATTTT
.	few	TRBV29-1	TRBJ2-1	CSAGASYNEQFF	TGCAGCGCCGGGGCCTCCTACAATGAGCAGTTCTTC
TRBD1	few	TRBV7-2	TRBJ1-5	CASSLASAGGSNQPQHF	TGTGCCAGCAGCTTAGCGTCGGCAGGGGGCAGCAATCAGCCCCAGCATTTT
TRBD1	.	TRBV4-1	TRBJ1-4	CASSQDRAGGEKLFF	TGCGCCAGCAGCCAGGACAGGGCGGGGGGGGAAAAACTGTTTTTT
.	.	TRBV7-9	TRBJ2-5	CASMMVGEQETQYF	TGTGCCAGCATGATGGTAGGGGAACAAGAGACCCAGTACTTC
.	.	TRBV5-1	TRBJ2-1	CASSPVGGSSYNEQFF	TGCGCCAGCAGCCCGGTAGGGGGTAGCTCCTACAATGAGCAGTTCTTC
.	few	TRBV20-1	TRBJ1-1	CSARLNPNTEAFF	TGCAGTGCCCGACTTAACCCGAACACTGAAGCTTTCTTT
TRBD2	.	TRBV3-1	TRBJ2-3	CASSHLAGGSTDTQYF	TGTGCCAGCAGCCACCTAGCGGGAGGGAGCACAGATACGCAGTATTTT
.	few	TRBV4-3	TRBJ1-5	CASSQGGPDWRNQPQHF	TGCGCCAGCAGCCAAGGGGGGCCCGATTGGCGCAATCAGCCCCAGCATTTT
.	.	TRBV5-1	TRBJ2-1	CASSVRYNEQFF	TGCGCCAGCAGCGTCAGATACAATGAGCAGTTCTTC
TRBD2	.	TRBV28	TRBJ2-7	CASSLYIAGAYEQYF	TGTGCCAGCAGTTTATATATAGCGGGGGCTTACGAGCAGTACTTC
TRBD1	.	TRBV6-2/TRBV6-3	TRBJ2-5	CASRTGTEETQYF	TGTGCCAGCAGAACCGGGACAGAAGAGACCCAGTACTTC
.	.	TRBV12-3/TRBV12-4	TRBJ1-5	CASSKETGTNQPQHF	TGTGCCAGCAGCAAGGAAACAGGGACCAATCAGCCCCAGCATTTT
TRBD2	.	TRBV29-1	TRBJ2-3	CSGTSGTDTQYF	TGCAGCGGTACTAGCGGCACAGATACGCAGTATTTT
.	.	TRBV12-3/TRBV12-4	TRBJ1-6	CASSTQGDRSPLHF	TGTGCCAGCAGCACACAAGGGGACCGTTCACCCCTCCACTTT
.	few	TRBV2	TRBJ2-3	CASSEGQGRRTQYF	TGTGCCAGCAGTGAAGGGCAGGGGAGACGTACGCAGTATTTT
.	few	TRBV28	TRBJ2-4	CASSPPFAAKNIQYF	TGTGCCAGCAGCCCTCCATTCGCGGCCAAAAACATTCAGTACTTC
TRBD1	.	TRBV7-2	TRBJ2-5	CASSPDRAGETQYF	TGTGCCAGCAGCCCGGACAGGGCCGGAGAGACCCAGTACTTC
TRBD1	few	TRBV5-1	TRBJ1-4	CASSNGQGNEKLFF	TGCGCCAGCAGCAACGGACAGGGTAATGAAAAACTGTTTTTT
TRBD2	.	TRBV7-9	TRBJ2-1	CASSPGGGWGYNEQFF	TGTGCCAGCAGCCCCGGGGGGGGATGGGGCTACAATGAGCAGTTCTTC
.	few	TRBV12-3/TRBV12-4	TRBJ1-2	CASSPGGVHYGYTF	TGTGCCAGCAGTCCTGGGGGGGTCCACTATGGCTACACCTTC
.	.	TRBV6-2/TRBV6-3	TRBJ1-5	CASSYRAPQPQHF	TGTGCCAGCAGTTACCGAGCCCCTCAGCCCCAGCATTTT
TRBD1	.	TRBV7-9	TRBJ1-2	CASSRDSAGYTF	TGTGCCAGCAGCCGGGACAGTGCCGGCTACACCTTC
.	.	TRBV29-1	TRBJ2-5	CSVEGRISETQYF	TGCAGCGTTGAAGGCAGGATATCGGAGACCCAGTACTTC
TRBD2	.	TRBV27	TRBJ2-1	CASSSILAGFYNEQFF	TGTGCCAGCAGCTCCATACTAGCGGGATTCTACAATGAGCAGTTCTTC
TRBD1	.	TRBV4-1	TRBJ2-7	CASSFSGTGAPYEQYF	TGCGCCAGCAGCTTTTCCGGGACAGGGGCACCCTACGAGCAGTACTTC
.	many	TRBV3-1	TRBJ1-3	CASSQDRETIYF	TGTGCCAGCAGCCAAGATAGGGAGACCATATATTTT
.	few	TRBV12-3/TRBV12-4	TRBJ2-1	CASSGDEQFF	TGTGCCAGCAGTGGGGATGAGCAGTTCTTC
.	few	TRBV6-1	TRBJ1-6	CASSISVGRSPLHF	TGTGCCAGCAGTATCTCCGTCGGGAGGTCACCCCTCCACTTT
.	.	TRBV27	TRBJ2-1	CASSLAIGEQFF	TGTGCCAGCAGTTTAGCTATCGGGGAGCAGTTCTTC
.	few	TRBV7-8	TRBJ2-1	CASSPWTVLYNEQFF	TGTGCCAGCAGCCCCTGGACAGTTCTGTACAATGAGCAGTTCTTC
TRBD2	.	TRBV30	TRBJ2-2	CAREGPHTGELFF	TGTGCCCGGGAGGGTCCCCATACCGGGGAGCTGTTTTTT